This T cell receptor beta chain was captured by sequencing in a study of cytomegalovirus exposure and HLA in healthy donors. Study context: The study placed approximately 78% of its 398 genotyped donors in the Caucasian-associated ancestry cluster. The study's findings and limits: Most TCR sequences were seen very rarely across donors, but some public TCRs occurred in many. The study listed approximately 170 cytomegalovirus-associated TCR beta chains.

This PCR relied on a set of 60 Vbeta primers and 13 Jbeta primers. Libraries were prepared by immunoSEQ multiplex PCR; TCRdb keeps only in-frame clonotypes and omits some of them. This sample carries around 170,000 clones, 65% to 80% of them seen once, and the ten largest clones take 3% to 3.5%. CDR1 is SGHRS and CDR2 is YFSETQ in the germline V gene. Trimming removed 0 bases from V and 7 bases from J, with 16 bases in between. CDR3 length: 15 amino acids. Despite likely unrecorded immune exposures, the donors were nominally healthy at the time of sampling. Notes on this clone: Antigen unknown.

The sequenced material came from PBMCs. The clonotype comes from a woman aged 50 to 65 in good health and CMV-seropositive. The V gene is TRBV5-1, the J gene TRBJ1-2; D perhaps matches TRBD1 (5 bases). The CDR3 here is CASSLAWGASGGYTF. In nucleotides, the CDR3 is TGCGCCAGCAGCTTGGCCTGGGGCGCCAGTGGTGGCTACACCTTC.